The sequence of this T cell receptor beta chain was determined in a study of vaccination and CD4 T cells after COVID-19. The overall study: A vaccine, either BNT162b2 or mRNA-1273, was given to participants in two doses.

Regarding treatment: approximately nine-day PBMC culture with coronavirus spike peptide pools or control peptides (ViraFEST assay). Researchers collected the unexposed donor's CD4+ T cells before the COVID-19 pandemic (2011-2018). Per well, 1.5 million to 2.5 million PBMCs were cultured in the presence of around 9.1 IU/ml IL-2 and approximately 9.5 ug/ml peptide pools. Study-level findings and limits: Among those convalescent, a median around 89% of reactive clones emerged solely post-vaccination.

The assay that was used to sequence DNA from cultured CD4+ T cells was the Oncomine TCR Beta short-read assay. It was cultured CD4+ T cells from which genomic DNA was extracted. Using its own MiXCR run on the PCR reads, TCRdb lists one record per CDR3 protein. Of more than 7,500 distinct CDR3 sequences in the sample, approximately 49% were seen once. Germline V gene sequence: CDR1 MNHEY, CDR2 SMNVEV (reference sequence). The CDR3 is 15 residues long. J was trimmed by 7 bases and V by 5 bases; bases with no gene match: 10. Comment on this clonotype: Its specificity is not known.

The rearrangement joins TRBV27 to TRBJ1-2; the match to TRBD1 covers 10 bases. This receptor was identified in a human donor in good health. Sequenced input: CD4+ T cells from blood, cultured in vitro. This CDR3 is CASSPWTRDRGGYTF. As DNA, the CDR3 is TGTGCCAGCAGTCCCTGGACCAGGGACAGGGGTGGCTACACCTTC.